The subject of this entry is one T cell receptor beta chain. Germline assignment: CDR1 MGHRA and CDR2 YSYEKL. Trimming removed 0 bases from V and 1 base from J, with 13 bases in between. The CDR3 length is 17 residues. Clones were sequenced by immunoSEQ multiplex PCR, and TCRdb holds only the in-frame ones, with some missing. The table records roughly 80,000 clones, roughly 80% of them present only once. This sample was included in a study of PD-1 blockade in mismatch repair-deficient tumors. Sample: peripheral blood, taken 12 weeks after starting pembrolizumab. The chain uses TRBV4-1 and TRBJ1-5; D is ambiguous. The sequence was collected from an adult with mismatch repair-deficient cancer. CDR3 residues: CASSQDLGVGSNQPQHF. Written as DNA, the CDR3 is TGCGCCAGCAGCCAAGACTTGGGTGTGGGAAGCAATCAGCCCCAGCATTTT.